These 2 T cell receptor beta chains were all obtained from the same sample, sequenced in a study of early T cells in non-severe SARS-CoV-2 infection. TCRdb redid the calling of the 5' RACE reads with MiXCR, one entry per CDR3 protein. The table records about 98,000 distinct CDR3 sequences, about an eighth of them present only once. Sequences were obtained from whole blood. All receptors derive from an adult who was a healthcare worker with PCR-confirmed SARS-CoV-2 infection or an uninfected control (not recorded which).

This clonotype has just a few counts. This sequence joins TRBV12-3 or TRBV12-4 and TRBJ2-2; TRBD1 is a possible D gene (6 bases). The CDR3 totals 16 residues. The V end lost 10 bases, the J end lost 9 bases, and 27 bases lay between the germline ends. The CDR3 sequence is CATEGRGGSDHRELFF. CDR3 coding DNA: TGTGCCACCGAAGGGAGAGGGGGAAGTGATCATCGGGAGCTGTTTTTT.

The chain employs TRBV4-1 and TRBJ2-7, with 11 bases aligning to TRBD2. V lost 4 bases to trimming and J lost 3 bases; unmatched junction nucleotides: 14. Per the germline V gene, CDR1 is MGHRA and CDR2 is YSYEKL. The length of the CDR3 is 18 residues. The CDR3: CASSPLIAGGPGRYEQYF. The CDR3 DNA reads TGCGCCAGCAGCCCCCTAATAGCGGGAGGGCCGGGACGCTACGAGCAGTACTTC.